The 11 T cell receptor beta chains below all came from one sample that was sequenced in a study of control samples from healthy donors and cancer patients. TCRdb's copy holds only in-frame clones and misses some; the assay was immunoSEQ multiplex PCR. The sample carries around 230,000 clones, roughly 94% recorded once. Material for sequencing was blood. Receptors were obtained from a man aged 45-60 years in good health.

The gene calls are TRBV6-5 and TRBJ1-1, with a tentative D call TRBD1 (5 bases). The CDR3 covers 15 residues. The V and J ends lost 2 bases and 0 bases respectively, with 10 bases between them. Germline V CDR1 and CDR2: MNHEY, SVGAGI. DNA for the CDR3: TGTGCCAGCAGTTACACAGGAACCTTGAACACTGAAGCTTTCTTT. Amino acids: CASSYTGTLNTEAFF.

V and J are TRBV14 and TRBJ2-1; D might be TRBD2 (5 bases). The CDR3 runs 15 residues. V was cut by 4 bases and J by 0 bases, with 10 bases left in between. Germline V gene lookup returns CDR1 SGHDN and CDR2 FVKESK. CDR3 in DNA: TGTGCCAGCAGCCGTCGGGGTAGCTCCTACAATGAGCAGTTCTTC. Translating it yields CASSRRGSSYNEQFF.

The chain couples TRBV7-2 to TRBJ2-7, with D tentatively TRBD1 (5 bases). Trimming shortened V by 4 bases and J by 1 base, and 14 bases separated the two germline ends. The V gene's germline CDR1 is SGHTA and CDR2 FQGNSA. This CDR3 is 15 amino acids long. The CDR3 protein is CASSSLGHLSYEQYF. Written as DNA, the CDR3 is TGTGCCAGCAGCTCGCTGGGGCACTTATCCTACGAGCAGTACTTC.

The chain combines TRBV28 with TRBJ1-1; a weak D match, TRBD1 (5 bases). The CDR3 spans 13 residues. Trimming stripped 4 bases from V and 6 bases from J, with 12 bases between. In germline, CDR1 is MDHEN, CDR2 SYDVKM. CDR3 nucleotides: TGTGCCAGCAGTTACCCCCCGGGGCCTGAAGCTTTCTTT. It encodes CASSYPPGPEAFF.

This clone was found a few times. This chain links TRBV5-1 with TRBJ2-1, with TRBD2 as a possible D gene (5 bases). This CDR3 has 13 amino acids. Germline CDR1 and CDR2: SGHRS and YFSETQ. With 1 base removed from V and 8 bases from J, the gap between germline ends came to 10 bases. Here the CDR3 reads CASSLYGVDEQFF. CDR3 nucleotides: TGCGCCAGCAGCTTGTACGGGGTGGATGAGCAGTTCTTC.

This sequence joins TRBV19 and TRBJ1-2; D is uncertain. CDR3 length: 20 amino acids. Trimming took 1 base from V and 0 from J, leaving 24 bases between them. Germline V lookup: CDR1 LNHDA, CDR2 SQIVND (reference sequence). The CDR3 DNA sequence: TGTGCCAGTAGTATAGCCCATAGGTGGCAGGCCCCAACGTCTAACTATGGCTACACCTTC. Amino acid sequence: CASSIAHRWQAPTSNYGYTF.

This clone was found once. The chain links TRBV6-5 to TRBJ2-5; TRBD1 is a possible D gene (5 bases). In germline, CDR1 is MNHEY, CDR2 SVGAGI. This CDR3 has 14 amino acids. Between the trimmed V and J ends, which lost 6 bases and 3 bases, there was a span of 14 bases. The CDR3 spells CASRGSRVEETQYF. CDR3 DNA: TGTGCCAGCAGGGGATCCAGGGTGGAAGAGACCCAGTACTTC.

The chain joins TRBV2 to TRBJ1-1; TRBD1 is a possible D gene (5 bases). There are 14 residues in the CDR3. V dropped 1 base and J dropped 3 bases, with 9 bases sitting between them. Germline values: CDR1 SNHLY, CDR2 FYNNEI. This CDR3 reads CASSEVQEYTEAFF. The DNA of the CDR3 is TGTGCCAGCAGTGAAGTACAGGAATACACTGAAGCTTTCTTT.

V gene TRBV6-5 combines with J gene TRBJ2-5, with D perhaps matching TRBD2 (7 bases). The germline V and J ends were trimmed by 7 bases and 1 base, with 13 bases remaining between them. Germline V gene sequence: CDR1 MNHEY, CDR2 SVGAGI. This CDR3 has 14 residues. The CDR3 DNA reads TGTGCCAGCAAGAGGGGGGGTGCCCAAGAGACCCAGTACTTC. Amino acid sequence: CASKRGGAQETQYF.

The CDR3 DNA is TGTGCCAGCAGCCCCACCGGAAACACCATATATTTT. Amino acids: CASSPTGNTIYF. This rearrangement joins TRBV7-2 to TRBJ1-3; D is uncertain. V shed 5 bases and J shed 4 bases, with 6 bases lying between them. Germline V CDR1 and CDR2: SGHTA, FQGNSA. This CDR3 has 12 amino acids.

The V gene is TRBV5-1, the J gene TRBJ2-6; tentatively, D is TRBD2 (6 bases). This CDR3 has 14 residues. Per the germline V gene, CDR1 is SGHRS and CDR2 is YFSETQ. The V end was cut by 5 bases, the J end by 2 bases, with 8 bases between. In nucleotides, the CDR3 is TGCGCCAGCAGTCCGGGGGCTGGGGCCAACGTCCTGACTTTC. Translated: CASSPGAGANVLTF.